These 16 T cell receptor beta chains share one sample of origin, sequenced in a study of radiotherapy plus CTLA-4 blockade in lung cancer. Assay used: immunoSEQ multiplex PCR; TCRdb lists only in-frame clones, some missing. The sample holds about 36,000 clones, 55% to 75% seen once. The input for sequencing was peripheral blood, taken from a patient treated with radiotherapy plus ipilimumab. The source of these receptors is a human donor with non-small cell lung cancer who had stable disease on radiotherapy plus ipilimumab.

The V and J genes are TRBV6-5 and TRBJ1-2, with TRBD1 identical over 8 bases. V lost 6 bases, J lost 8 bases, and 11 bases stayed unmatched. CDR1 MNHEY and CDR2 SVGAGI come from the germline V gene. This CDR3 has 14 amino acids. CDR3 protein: CASRPGQGASGYTF. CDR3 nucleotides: TGTGCCAGCAGACCCGGACAGGGAGCAAGCGGCTACACCTTC.

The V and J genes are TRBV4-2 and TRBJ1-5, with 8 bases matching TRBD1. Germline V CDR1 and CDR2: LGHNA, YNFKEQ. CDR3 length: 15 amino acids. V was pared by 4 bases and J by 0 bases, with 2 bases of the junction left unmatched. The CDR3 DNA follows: TGTGCCAGCAGCCTGGGACAGGATAGCAATCAGCCCCAGCATTTT. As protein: CASSLGQDSNQPQHF.

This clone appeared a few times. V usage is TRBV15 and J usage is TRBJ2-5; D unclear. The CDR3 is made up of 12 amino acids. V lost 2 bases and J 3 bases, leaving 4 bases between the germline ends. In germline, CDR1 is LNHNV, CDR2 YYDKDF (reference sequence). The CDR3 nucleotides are TGTGCCACCAGCAGACAAAAAGAGACCCAGTACTTC. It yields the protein CATSRQKETQYF. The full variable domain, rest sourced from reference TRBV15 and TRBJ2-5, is DAMVIQNPRYQVTQFGKPVTLSCSQTLNHNVMYWYQQKSSQAPKLLFHYYDKDFNNEADTPDNFQSRRPNTSFCFLDIRSPGLGDTAMYLCATSRQKETQYFGPGTRLLVL.

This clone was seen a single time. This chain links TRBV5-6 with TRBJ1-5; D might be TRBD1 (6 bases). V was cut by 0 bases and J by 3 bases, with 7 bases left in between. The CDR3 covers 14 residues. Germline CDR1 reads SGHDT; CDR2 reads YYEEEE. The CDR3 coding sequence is TGTGCCAGCAGCTTGGGACAGGCCAATCAGCCCCAGCATTTT. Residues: CASSLGQANQPQHF.

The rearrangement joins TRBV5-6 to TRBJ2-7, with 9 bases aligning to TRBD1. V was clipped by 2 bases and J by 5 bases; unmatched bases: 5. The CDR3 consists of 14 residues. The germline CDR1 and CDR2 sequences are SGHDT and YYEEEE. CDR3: CASSFGRTGDEQYF. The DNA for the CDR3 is TGTGCCAGCAGCTTTGGGCGGACAGGGGACGAGCAGTACTTC. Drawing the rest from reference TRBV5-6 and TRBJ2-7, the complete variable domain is DAGVTQSPTHLIKTRGQQVTLRCSPKSGHDTVSWYQQALGQGPQFIFQYYEEEERQRGNFPDRFSGHQFPNYSSELNVNALLLGDSALYLCASSFGRTGDEQYFGPGTRLTVT.

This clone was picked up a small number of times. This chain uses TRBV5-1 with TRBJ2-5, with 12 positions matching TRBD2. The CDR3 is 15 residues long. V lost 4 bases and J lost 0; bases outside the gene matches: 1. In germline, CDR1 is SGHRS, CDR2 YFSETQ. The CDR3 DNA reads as TGCGCCAGCAGCCGGACTAGCGGGGACCAAGAGACCCAGTACTTC. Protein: CASSRTSGDQETQYF.

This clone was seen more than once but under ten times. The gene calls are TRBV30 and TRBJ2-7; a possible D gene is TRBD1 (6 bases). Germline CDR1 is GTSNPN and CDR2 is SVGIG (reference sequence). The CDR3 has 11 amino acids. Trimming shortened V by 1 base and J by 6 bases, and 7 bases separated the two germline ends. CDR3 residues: CAWSEQGEQYF. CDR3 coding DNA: TGTGCCTGGAGTGAACAGGGCGAGCAGTACTTC.

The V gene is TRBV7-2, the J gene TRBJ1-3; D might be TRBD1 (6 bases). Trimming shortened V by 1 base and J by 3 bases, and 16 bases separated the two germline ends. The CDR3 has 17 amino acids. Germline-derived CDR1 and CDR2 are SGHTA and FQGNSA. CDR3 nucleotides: TGTGCCAGCAGCTTAGGTGGTCTGGGGGCTGGTGGAAACACCATATATTTT. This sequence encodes CASSLGGLGAGGNTIYF.

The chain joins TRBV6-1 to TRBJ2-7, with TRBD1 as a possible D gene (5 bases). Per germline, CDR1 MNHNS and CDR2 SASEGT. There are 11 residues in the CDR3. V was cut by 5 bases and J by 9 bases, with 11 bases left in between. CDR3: CASSPQVGQYF. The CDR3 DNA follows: TGTGCCAGCAGTCCACAGGTCGGGCAGTACTTC.

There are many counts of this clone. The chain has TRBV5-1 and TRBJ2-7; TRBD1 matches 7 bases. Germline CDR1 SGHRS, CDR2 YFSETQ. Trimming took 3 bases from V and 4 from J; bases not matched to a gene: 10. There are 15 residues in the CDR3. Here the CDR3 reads CASSYGSGGPYEQYF. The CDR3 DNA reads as TGCGCCAGCAGCTACGGGTCAGGGGGTCCATACGAGCAGTACTTC.

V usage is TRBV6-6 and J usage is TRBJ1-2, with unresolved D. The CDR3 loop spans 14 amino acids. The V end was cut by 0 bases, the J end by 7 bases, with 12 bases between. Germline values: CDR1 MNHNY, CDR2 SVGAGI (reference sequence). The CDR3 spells CASSYSGAAGGYTF. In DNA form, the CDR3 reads TGTGCCAGCAGTTACTCCGGTGCGGCGGGTGGCTACACCTTC.

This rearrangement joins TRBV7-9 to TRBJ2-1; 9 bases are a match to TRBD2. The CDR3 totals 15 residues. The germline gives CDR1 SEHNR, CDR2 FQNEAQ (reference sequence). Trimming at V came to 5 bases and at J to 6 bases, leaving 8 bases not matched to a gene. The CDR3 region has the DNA TGTGCCAGCAGCCCGAGAGCTAGCGGGGCCAATGAGCAGTTCTTC. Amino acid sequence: CASSPRASGANEQFF.

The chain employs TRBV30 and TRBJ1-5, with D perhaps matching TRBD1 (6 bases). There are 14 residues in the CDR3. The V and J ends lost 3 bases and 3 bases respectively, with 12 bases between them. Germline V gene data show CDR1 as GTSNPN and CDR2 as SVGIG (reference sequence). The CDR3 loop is CAWRDNRVNQPQHF. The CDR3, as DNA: TGTGCCTGGAGGGATAACAGGGTCAATCAGCCCCAGCATTTT.

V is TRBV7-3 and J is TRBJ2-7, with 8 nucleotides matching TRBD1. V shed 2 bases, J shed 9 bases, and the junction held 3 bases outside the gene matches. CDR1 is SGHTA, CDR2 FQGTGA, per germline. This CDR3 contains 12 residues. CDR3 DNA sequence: TGTGCCAGCAGCTTAGGACAGGGCAGGCAGTACTTC. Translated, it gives CASSLGQGRQYF.

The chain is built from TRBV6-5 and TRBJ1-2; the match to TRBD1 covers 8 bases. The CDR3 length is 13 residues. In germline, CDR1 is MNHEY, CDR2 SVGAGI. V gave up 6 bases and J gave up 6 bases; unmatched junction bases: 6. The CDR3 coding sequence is TGTGCCAGCAGACGGACAGGGTTGCATGGCTACACCTTC. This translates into CASRRTGLHGYTF.

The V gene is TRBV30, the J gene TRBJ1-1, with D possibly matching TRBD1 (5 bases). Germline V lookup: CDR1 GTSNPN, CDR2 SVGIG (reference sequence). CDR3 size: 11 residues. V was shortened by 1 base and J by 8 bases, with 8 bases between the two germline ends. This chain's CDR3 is CAWSANREAFF. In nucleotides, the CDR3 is TGTGCCTGGAGTGCTAACAGGGAAGCTTTCTTT.